A selection of T cell receptor beta chains follows, all from one sample in a study of monozygotic twins with cystic fibrosis. The table came from immunoSEQ multiplex PCR; TCRdb's copy has only in-frame clones and leaves some out. Seen here are 15,000 or so clones, 85% observed once, and the top ten hold 1% to 1.2%. Sequenced sample: blood. Receptor source: a boy aged 5-17 years with cystic fibrosis. Each CDR3 is given with its conserved first and last residue. D genes are given only for firm matches. Size tells how often a clone was seen (once, few, many) or the class of an expanded clone, and some rows leave it out.

v_call: TRBV19; j_call: TRBJ1-5; clone_size: NA; d_call: TRBD1; cdr3_nt: TGTGCCAGTAGTATGGGGGCAGGGGGAGGCAATCAGCCCCAGCATTTT; cdr3_aa: CASSMGAGGGNQPQHF
v_call: TRBV11-2; j_call: TRBJ2-1; clone_size: NA; d_call: NA; cdr3_nt: TGTGCCAGCAGCCCTATTGAGCAGTTCTTC; cdr3_aa: CASSPIEQFF
v_call: TRBV5-1; j_call: TRBJ2-7; clone_size: NA; d_call: NA; cdr3_nt: TGCGCCAGCAGCTTGGAGGGAAACGAGCAGTACTTC; cdr3_aa: CASSLEGNEQYF
v_call: TRBV28; j_call: TRBJ1-2; clone_size: NA; d_call: TRBD1; cdr3_nt: TGTGCCAGCAGTTTGGGGACAGGCTATGGCTACACCTTC; cdr3_aa: CASSLGTGYGYTF
v_call: TRBV4-1; j_call: TRBJ2-7; clone_size: NA; d_call: NA; cdr3_nt: TGCGCCAGCAGCCAAAGGTCGGAGGCCTCCTTTTCCTACGAGCAGTACTTC; cdr3_aa: CASSQRSEASFSYEQYF
v_call: TRBV5-1; j_call: TRBJ1-3; clone_size: NA; d_call: NA; cdr3_nt: TGCGCCAGCCGCCCTCAGCCGGGGGGAAACACCATATATTTT; cdr3_aa: CASRPQPGGNTIYF
v_call: TRBV5-6; j_call: TRBJ1-2; clone_size: NA; d_call: NA; cdr3_nt: TGTGCCAGCAGTTTTGGGTTCTCGGCTAACTATGGCTACACCTTC; cdr3_aa: CASSFGFSANYGYTF
v_call: TRBV27; j_call: TRBJ1-1; clone_size: NA; d_call: NA; cdr3_nt: TGTGCCAGCAGCGACCCGAACACTGAAGCTTTCTTT; cdr3_aa: CASSDPNTEAFF
v_call: TRBV30; j_call: TRBJ2-1; clone_size: NA; d_call: TRBD2; cdr3_nt: TGTGCCTGGACTAGCGGTTCTTCCTACAATGAGCAGTTCTTC; cdr3_aa: CAWTSGSSYNEQFF
v_call: TRBV7-2; j_call: TRBJ1-6; clone_size: NA; d_call: TRBD1; cdr3_nt: TGTGCCAGCAGCTTCACCGGGACAGGGGTTAATTCACCCCTCCACTTT; cdr3_aa: CASSFTGTGVNSPLHF
v_call: TRBV29-1; j_call: TRBJ2-5; clone_size: NA; d_call: NA; cdr3_nt: TGCAGCGTTGAAGGCAGGGGAGGTCAAGAGACCCAGTACTTC; cdr3_aa: CSVEGRGGQETQYF
v_call: TRBV6-6; j_call: TRBJ2-3; clone_size: few; d_call: NA; cdr3_nt: TGTGCCAGCAGTTTAATCGGGGGAAGCACAGATACGCAGTATTTT; cdr3_aa: CASSLIGGSTDTQYF
v_call: TRBV5-4; j_call: TRBJ2-5; clone_size: NA; d_call: NA; cdr3_nt: TGTGCCAGCAGCCCCAGGTATGCGGGGCCCAATAAAGAGACCCAGTACTTC; cdr3_aa: CASSPRYAGPNKETQYF
v_call: TRBV13; j_call: TRBJ2-2; clone_size: NA; d_call: TRBD2; cdr3_nt: TGTGCCAGCACCCTAAACAACGGGAGGGAGATCACCGGGGAGCTGTTTTTT; cdr3_aa: CASTLNNGREITGELFF
v_call: TRBV4-1; j_call: TRBJ1-1; clone_size: NA; d_call: NA; cdr3_nt: TGCGCCAGCAGCCGAATCTCAGGTTCTGAAGCTTTCTTT; cdr3_aa: CASSRISGSEAFF
v_call: TRBV29-1; j_call: TRBJ1-2; clone_size: once; d_call: NA; cdr3_nt: TGCAGCGTTAACCGGGTAGGGTTATCCTCTTACAAGGGAGGCTACACCTTC; cdr3_aa: CSVNRVGLSSYKGGYTF
v_call: TRBV5-4; j_call: TRBJ2-2; clone_size: medium-sized; d_call: TRBD2; cdr3_nt: TGTGCCAGCAGCTCCGGGACTAGCTTTTCCGGGGAGCTGTTTTTT; cdr3_aa: CASSSGTSFSGELFF
v_call: TRBV6-4; j_call: TRBJ2-1; clone_size: NA; d_call: TRBD2; cdr3_nt: TGTGCCAGCAGTGACCCTTTTAGCGGGGGCCCAAAATACAATGAGCAGTTCTTC; cdr3_aa: CASSDPFSGGPKYNEQFF
v_call: TRBV7-2; j_call: TRBJ2-7; clone_size: NA; d_call: NA; cdr3_nt: TGTGCCAGCAGCTTAGTCCCCGACGGGGCCTACGAGCAGTACTTC; cdr3_aa: CASSLVPDGAYEQYF
v_call: TRBV30; j_call: TRBJ1-2; clone_size: NA; d_call: NA; cdr3_nt: TGTGCCTGGAGGGTCGACAGCCGTGGCTACACCTTC; cdr3_aa: CAWRVDSRGYTF
v_call: TRBV7-9; j_call: TRBJ1-2; clone_size: NA; d_call: TRBD1; cdr3_nt: TGTGCCAGCCGAACAGGGGGGGACTATGGCTACACCTTC; cdr3_aa: CASRTGGDYGYTF
v_call: TRBV6-4; j_call: TRBJ2-1; clone_size: NA; d_call: NA; cdr3_nt: TGTGCCAGCAGTGACCTAGGGGGGCTGGGTTCCTACAATGAGCAGTTCTTC; cdr3_aa: CASSDLGGLGSYNEQFF
v_call: TRBV11-1; j_call: TRBJ2-3; clone_size: NA; d_call: NA; cdr3_nt: TGTGCCAGCAGCTTGGAGGGGGCCGGCACAGATACGCAGTATTTT; cdr3_aa: CASSLEGAGTDTQYF
v_call: TRBV27; j_call: TRBJ2-7; clone_size: NA; d_call: TRBD2; cdr3_nt: TGTGCCAGCAGTTATACTAGCGGTTACGAGCAGTACTTC; cdr3_aa: CASSYTSGYEQYF
v_call: TRBV28; j_call: TRBJ1-5; clone_size: NA; d_call: NA; cdr3_nt: TGTGCCAGCAGTTTCATCTCGCCCGGTCAGCCCCAGCATTTT; cdr3_aa: CASSFISPGQPQHF
v_call: TRBV7-2; j_call: TRBJ2-2; clone_size: NA; d_call: NA; cdr3_nt: TGTGCCAGCAGCGCACAGATCACCGGGGAGCTGTTTTTT; cdr3_aa: CASSAQITGELFF
v_call: TRBV27; j_call: TRBJ2-2; clone_size: NA; d_call: TRBD1; cdr3_nt: TGTGCCAGCAGTAACGGGGACAGCACAAACACCGGGGAGCTGTTTTTT; cdr3_aa: CASSNGDSTNTGELFF
v_call: TRBV6-1; j_call: TRBJ2-7; clone_size: NA; d_call: NA; cdr3_nt: TGTGCCAGCAGTGAAGCGCAGGGAGGAGGTCAGCTTAGGGTTTTC; cdr3_aa: CASSEAQGGGQLRVF
v_call: TRBV6-4; j_call: TRBJ1-1; clone_size: once; d_call: TRBD1; cdr3_nt: TGTGCCAGCAGTGACTATCCAAATAGCAGGGGGCCGAACACTGAAGCTTTCTTT; cdr3_aa: CASSDYPNSRGPNTEAFF
v_call: TRBV5-4; j_call: TRBJ1-2; clone_size: NA; d_call: TRBD1; cdr3_nt: TGTGCCAGCAGCCGACCAGGGGGCTATGGCTACACCTTC; cdr3_aa: CASSRPGGYGYTF
v_call: TRBV20-1; j_call: TRBJ1-5; clone_size: once; d_call: NA; cdr3_nt: TGCAGTGCTAGGGCGGAGCGGGCCCAGCATTTT; cdr3_aa: CSARAERAQHF
v_call: TRBV4-2; j_call: TRBJ1-4; clone_size: NA; d_call: NA; cdr3_nt: TGTGCCAGCAGAAAGGGGGGATCTAATGAAAAACTGTTTTTT; cdr3_aa: CASRKGGSNEKLFF
v_call: TRBV6-5; j_call: TRBJ2-7; clone_size: NA; d_call: NA; cdr3_nt: TGTGCCAGCAGTGAGTTCGAGCAGTACTTC; cdr3_aa: CASSEFEQYF
v_call: TRBV7-3; j_call: TRBJ1-3; clone_size: NA; d_call: NA; cdr3_nt: TGTGCCAGCAGCTTAGGATCCAGGGGATCAGGAAACACCATATATTTT; cdr3_aa: CASSLGSRGSGNTIYF
v_call: TRBV7-2; j_call: TRBJ1-6; clone_size: NA; d_call: NA; cdr3_nt: TGTGCCAGCAGCTTCGACAGCGCCTATAATTCACCCCTCCACTTT; cdr3_aa: CASSFDSAYNSPLHF
v_call: TRBV19; j_call: TRBJ2-1; clone_size: NA; d_call: NA; cdr3_nt: TGTGCCAGTAGTCGAAGCGGGGACAACCCCTACAATGAGCAGTTCTTC; cdr3_aa: CASSRSGDNPYNEQFF
v_call: TRBV4-1; j_call: TRBJ1-5; clone_size: NA; d_call: NA; cdr3_nt: TGCGCCAGCAGCCAAGATGGGCAGAGGACGGAGCCCCAGCATTTT; cdr3_aa: CASSQDGQRTEPQHF
v_call: TRBV10-3; j_call: TRBJ1-4; clone_size: NA; d_call: NA; cdr3_nt: TGTGCCATCGGGGCAACTAATGAAAAACTGTTTTTT; cdr3_aa: CAIGATNEKLFF
v_call: TRBV30; j_call: TRBJ1-2; clone_size: NA; d_call: NA; cdr3_nt: TGTGCCTGGAGTGGGGGATGGGGCTATGGCTACACCTTC; cdr3_aa: CAWSGGWGYGYTF
v_call: TRBV4-1; j_call: TRBJ2-1; clone_size: NA; d_call: TRBD1; cdr3_nt: TGCGCCAGCAGCCGCAACGGGTTATCGACAGGGGACTTCTTTGAGCAGTTCTTC; cdr3_aa: CASSRNGLSTGDFFEQFF
v_call: TRBV21-1; j_call: TRBJ1-4; clone_size: NA; d_call: NA; cdr3_nt: TGTGCCAGCAGCACACCCCAGGGACAGGGGAGTGAAAAACTGTTTTTT; cdr3_aa: CASSTPQGQGSEKLFF
v_call: TRBV15; j_call: TRBJ1-1; clone_size: NA; d_call: NA; cdr3_nt: TGTGCCACCAGCAGAGATTATTATGAGGGAGCTTTCTTT; cdr3_aa: CATSRDYYEGAFF
v_call: TRBV30; j_call: TRBJ2-3; clone_size: NA; d_call: TRBD2; cdr3_nt: TGTGCCTGGAGCCGACTCCTAGCGGGAGGGAATAGCTTCGCAGATACGCAGTATTTT; cdr3_aa: CAWSRLLAGGNSFADTQYF
v_call: TRBV7-9; j_call: TRBJ2-7; clone_size: NA; d_call: NA; cdr3_nt: TGTGCCAGCAGCCCTCGGGGGACGGGAGTTGCTGCGCAGTACTTC; cdr3_aa: CASSPRGTGVAAQYF
v_call: TRBV4-2; j_call: TRBJ2-1; clone_size: NA; d_call: NA; cdr3_nt: TGTGCCAGCAGCCAAGAGCGGTCCTACAATGAGCAGTTCTTC; cdr3_aa: CASSQERSYNEQFF
v_call: TRBV7-9; j_call: TRBJ1-2; clone_size: NA; d_call: NA; cdr3_nt: TGTGCCAGCAGCTTCCGGGACCGATCCCGAAATGGCTACACCTTC; cdr3_aa: CASSFRDRSRNGYTF
v_call: TRBV6-6; j_call: TRBJ1-4; clone_size: NA; d_call: NA; cdr3_nt: TGTGCCAGCACTCGGGGCGGTGAAAAACTGTTTTTT; cdr3_aa: CASTRGGEKLFF
v_call: TRBV6-1; j_call: TRBJ2-1; clone_size: NA; d_call: TRBD2; cdr3_nt: TGTGCCAGCAGTGAAGCTCTAGCGGGAGGGTTTGAGCAGTTCTTC; cdr3_aa: CASSEALAGGFEQFF
v_call: TRBV27; j_call: TRBJ2-3; clone_size: NA; d_call: NA; cdr3_nt: TGTGCCAGCTCGGACACGGGGGGCCCCACAGATACGCAGTATTTT; cdr3_aa: CASSDTGGPTDTQYF
v_call: TRBV5-1; j_call: TRBJ2-5; clone_size: NA; d_call: NA; cdr3_nt: TGCGCCAGCAGCTTTATAGGGTTCCAAGAGACCCAGTACTTC; cdr3_aa: CASSFIGFQETQYF
v_call: TRBV5-6; j_call: TRBJ1-4; clone_size: NA; d_call: NA; cdr3_nt: TGTGCCAGCAGCGGGGAGGGGGCAACTAATGAAAAACTGTTTTTT; cdr3_aa: CASSGEGATNEKLFF
v_call: TRBV4-2; j_call: TRBJ2-2; clone_size: NA; d_call: NA; cdr3_nt: TGTGCCAGCAGCCAGCTATGGGTGGACACCGGGGAGCTGTTTTTT; cdr3_aa: CASSQLWVDTGELFF
v_call: TRBV29-1; j_call: TRBJ1-2; clone_size: few; d_call: TRBD1; cdr3_nt: TGCAGCGCAGGGACAGGCAATGGCTACACCTTC; cdr3_aa: CSAGTGNGYTF
v_call: TRBV7-9; j_call: TRBJ2-5; clone_size: NA; d_call: TRBD2; cdr3_nt: TGTGCCAGCAGCTCGAAGACTAGCCTCACGGGAGAGACCCAGTACTTC; cdr3_aa: CASSSKTSLTGETQYF
v_call: TRBV27; j_call: TRBJ2-1; clone_size: NA; d_call: TRBD2; cdr3_nt: TGTGCCAGCAGTTCTATCACTAGCGGACCCCTCTTC; cdr3_aa: CASSSITSGPLF
v_call: TRBV19; j_call: TRBJ1-4; clone_size: NA; d_call: NA; cdr3_nt: TGTGCCAGTAGAACACAGCCTAATGAAAAACTGTTTTTT; cdr3_aa: CASRTQPNEKLFF
v_call: TRBV4-1; j_call: TRBJ2-4; clone_size: NA; d_call: NA; cdr3_nt: TGCGCCAGCAGCCACAACACGGAATTAGGCATTCAGTACTTC; cdr3_aa: CASSHNTELGIQYF
v_call: TRBV30; j_call: TRBJ2-7; clone_size: NA; d_call: TRBD2; cdr3_nt: TGTGCCTGGAGTCGGCGGGGGGGGTCCTACGAGCAGTACTTC; cdr3_aa: CAWSRRGGSYEQYF
v_call: TRBV6-6; j_call: TRBJ1-2; clone_size: NA; d_call: NA; cdr3_nt: TGTGCCAGCAGCCGCCGCCACTATGGCTACACCTTC; cdr3_aa: CASSRRHYGYTF
v_call: TRBV9; j_call: TRBJ2-2; clone_size: NA; d_call: NA; cdr3_nt: TGTGCCAGCAGCGGAAAAGGACAGAACACCGGGGAGCTGTTTTTT; cdr3_aa: CASSGKGQNTGELFF